These T cell receptor beta chains were read from a single sample in a study of shared clonotypes between healthy human individuals. Some clones are missing from TCRdb's copy, which holds only in-frame ones; the method was immunoSEQ multiplex PCR. The data contain about 460,000 clones, roughly four fifths of them seen just once; the ten biggest clones take up about 12%. The source material was PBMCs. Receptors were obtained from a middle-aged woman in good health. Some clones in this sample may be carry-over from other donors' samples. The CDR3 runs from the conserved cysteine through the conserved F or W. Fields, in order: J gene, V gene, D gene, clone size, CDR3 protein, CDR3 DNA. The D gene is left open where the match is weak. Size is stated for part of the rows, as once, few or many counts, or as a class when the clone is expanded.

j_gene: TRBJ2-7
v_gene: TRBV4-1
d_gene: .
abundance: .
CDR3aa: CASSQFPRGIIYEQYF
CDR3nt: TGCGCCAGCAGCCAATTCCCACGGGGAATAATCTACGAGCAGTACTTC

j_gene: TRBJ2-5
v_gene: TRBV7-6
d_gene: TRBD1
abundance: .
CDR3aa: CASSLRSRTGVETQYF
CDR3nt: TGTGCCAGCAGCTTACGTTCCCGGACAGGGGTAGAGACCCAGTACTTC

j_gene: TRBJ2-2
v_gene: TRBV28
d_gene: .
abundance: .
CDR3aa: CASSISRSGELFF
CDR3nt: TGTGCCAGCAGTATCTCTAGGTCCGGGGAGCTGTTTTTT

j_gene: TRBJ1-5
v_gene: TRBV10-3
d_gene: .
abundance: .
CDR3aa: CASRVGIGERQPQHF
CDR3nt: TGTGCCAGCAGGGTTGGCATAGGGGAACGTCAGCCCCAGCATTTT

j_gene: TRBJ2-7
v_gene: TRBV6-5
d_gene: TRBD2
abundance: .
CDR3aa: CASSYSTSGRPYEQYF
CDR3nt: TGTGCCAGCAGTTACTCTACCAGCGGGAGGCCATACGAGCAGTACTTC

j_gene: TRBJ2-7
v_gene: TRBV7-2
d_gene: .
abundance: .
CDR3aa: CASSLAATSGASYEQYF
CDR3nt: TGTGCCAGCAGCCTAGCCGCGACTAGTGGGGCCTCCTACGAGCAGTACTTC

j_gene: TRBJ1-2
v_gene: TRBV10-3
d_gene: .
abundance: .
CDR3aa: CAISEGGAANYGYTF
CDR3nt: TGTGCCATCAGTGAGGGTGGGGCAGCCAACTATGGCTACACCTTC

j_gene: TRBJ1-5
v_gene: TRBV30
d_gene: TRBD1
abundance: .
CDR3aa: CAWSVQGGNQPQHF
CDR3nt: TGTGCCTGGAGTGTTCAGGGGGGCAATCAGCCCCAGCATTTT

j_gene: TRBJ1-5
v_gene: TRBV6-1
d_gene: .
abundance: .
CDR3aa: CASRRDSSNQPQHF
CDR3nt: TGTGCCAGCAGGAGAGACAGTAGCAATCAGCCCCAGCATTTT

j_gene: TRBJ2-7
v_gene: TRBV6-5
d_gene: TRBD1
abundance: once
CDR3aa: CASSGQGYEQYF
CDR3nt: TGTGCCAGCAGTGGACAGGGCTACGAGCAGTACTTC

j_gene: TRBJ1-1
v_gene: TRBV29-1
d_gene: TRBD1
abundance: .
CDR3aa: CSVALTGGNTEAFF
CDR3nt: TGCAGCGTCGCTTTGACAGGGGGGAACACTGAAGCTTTCTTT

j_gene: TRBJ1-2
v_gene: TRBV5-6
d_gene: .
abundance: .
CDR3aa: CASSPGTLNYGYTF
CDR3nt: TGTGCCAGCAGCCCCGGGACACTTAACTATGGCTACACCTTC

j_gene: TRBJ1-2
v_gene: TRBV6-5
d_gene: .
abundance: .
CDR3aa: CASSSLDYGYTF
CDR3nt: TGTGCCAGCAGCTCACTGGACTATGGCTACACCTTC

j_gene: TRBJ1-1
v_gene: TRBV2
d_gene: .
abundance: .
CDR3aa: CASSGIRNTEAFF
CDR3nt: TGTGCCAGCTCGGGTATTCGGAACACTGAAGCTTTCTTT

j_gene: TRBJ2-5
v_gene: TRBV5-1
d_gene: TRBD2
abundance: .
CDR3aa: CASSLLTSVERETQYF
CDR3nt: TGCGCCAGCAGCCTGCTGACTAGCGTGGAAAGAGAGACCCAGTACTTC

j_gene: TRBJ2-4
v_gene: TRBV28
d_gene: TRBD1
abundance: many
CDR3aa: CASSQVRQGYSGKNIQYF
CDR3nt: TGTGCCAGCAGTCAGGTTCGACAGGGATACTCCGGCAAAAACATTCAGTACTTC

j_gene: TRBJ2-7
v_gene: TRBV29-1
d_gene: .
abundance: .
CDR3aa: CSVEALGATYEQYF
CDR3nt: TGCAGCGTTGAGGCACTCGGGGCCACCTACGAGCAGTACTTC

j_gene: TRBJ2-3
v_gene: TRBV15
d_gene: TRBD1
abundance: .
CDR3aa: CATSRGTGTASTDTQYF
CDR3nt: TGTGCCACCAGCAGAGGGACCGGGACAGCAAGCACAGATACGCAGTATTTT

j_gene: TRBJ1-1
v_gene: TRBV9
d_gene: .
abundance: .
CDR3aa: CASSVAGPNTEAFF
CDR3nt: TGTGCCAGCAGCGTAGCCGGTCCGAACACTGAAGCTTTCTTT

j_gene: TRBJ2-3
v_gene: TRBV20-1
d_gene: .
abundance: .
CDR3aa: CSATGTDTQYF
CDR3nt: TGCAGTGCCACCGGGACAGATACGCAGTATTTT

j_gene: TRBJ1-1
v_gene: TRBV27
d_gene: TRBD1
abundance: .
CDR3aa: CASSLWTGGTEAFF
CDR3nt: TGTGCCAGCAGTTTATGGACAGGGGGCACTGAAGCTTTCTTT

j_gene: TRBJ1-1
v_gene: TRBV11-3
d_gene: TRBD1
abundance: .
CDR3aa: CASMKAGTGLSSEAFF
CDR3nt: TGTGCCAGCATGAAAGCCGGGACAGGGTTATCTTCTGAAGCTTTCTTT

j_gene: TRBJ2-1
v_gene: TRBV19
d_gene: .
abundance: .
CDR3aa: CASSISFGSAGAFF
CDR3nt: TGTGCCAGTAGTATTTCTTTCGGGTCGGCAGGGGCGTTCTTC

j_gene: TRBJ1-1
v_gene: TRBV10-3
d_gene: .
abundance: once
CDR3aa: CAISELANTEAFF
CDR3nt: TGTGCCATCAGTGAGTTGGCGAACACTGAAGCTTTCTTT

j_gene: TRBJ2-3
v_gene: TRBV27
d_gene: .
abundance: .
CDR3aa: CASSPLGLPDTQYF
CDR3nt: TGTGCCAGCAGTCCTCTGGGCCTACCGGATACGCAGTATTTT

j_gene: TRBJ2-1
v_gene: TRBV19
d_gene: .
abundance: .
CDR3aa: CASSIDLGNEQFF
CDR3nt: TGTGCCAGTAGTATAGATCTTGGGAATGAGCAGTTCTTC

j_gene: TRBJ2-3
v_gene: TRBV28
d_gene: .
abundance: .
CDR3aa: CASRGSTDTQYF
CDR3nt: TGTGCCAGCCGCGGGAGCACAGATACGCAGTATTTT

j_gene: TRBJ1-5
v_gene: TRBV30
d_gene: .
abundance: .
CDR3aa: CAWSRRGGNQPQHF
CDR3nt: TGTGCCTGGAGTAGAAGGGGCGGCAATCAGCCCCAGCATTTT

j_gene: TRBJ1-1
v_gene: TRBV7-3
d_gene: .
abundance: .
CDR3aa: CASSPDSLNTEAFF
CDR3nt: TGTGCCAGCAGCCCGGACAGCTTGAACACTGAAGCTTTCTTT

j_gene: TRBJ1-1
v_gene: TRBV21-1
d_gene: .
abundance: .
CDR3aa: CASSAGTPVFMNTEAFF
CDR3nt: TGTGCCAGCAGCGCCGGGACACCCGTCTTCATGAACACTGAAGCTTTCTTT

j_gene: TRBJ2-3
v_gene: TRBV30
d_gene: TRBD1
abundance: .
CDR3aa: CAWSVGQGQGEKDTQYF
CDR3nt: TGTGCCTGGAGTGTAGGACAAGGACAGGGGGAAAAAGATACGCAGTATTTT

j_gene: TRBJ2-2
v_gene: TRBV18
d_gene: .
abundance: .
CDR3aa: CASSPFGGVDGELFF
CDR3nt: TGTGCCAGCTCACCTTTTGGGGGCGTCGACGGGGAGCTGTTTTTT

j_gene: TRBJ2-2
v_gene: TRBV7-3
d_gene: TRBD2
abundance: .
CDR3aa: CASSPGLAGKDTGELFF
CDR3nt: TGTGCCAGCAGCCCAGGACTAGCAGGCAAAGACACCGGGGAGCTGTTTTTT

j_gene: TRBJ2-7
v_gene: TRBV5-1
d_gene: TRBD2
abundance: once
CDR3aa: CASSLTPSGRASEQYF
CDR3nt: TGCGCCAGCAGCTTAACACCTAGCGGGAGGGCCTCCGAGCAGTACTTC

j_gene: TRBJ2-1
v_gene: TRBV5-4
d_gene: .
abundance: .
CDR3aa: CASSQTQNNEQFF
CDR3nt: TGTGCCAGCAGCCAGACACAGAACAATGAGCAGTTCTTC